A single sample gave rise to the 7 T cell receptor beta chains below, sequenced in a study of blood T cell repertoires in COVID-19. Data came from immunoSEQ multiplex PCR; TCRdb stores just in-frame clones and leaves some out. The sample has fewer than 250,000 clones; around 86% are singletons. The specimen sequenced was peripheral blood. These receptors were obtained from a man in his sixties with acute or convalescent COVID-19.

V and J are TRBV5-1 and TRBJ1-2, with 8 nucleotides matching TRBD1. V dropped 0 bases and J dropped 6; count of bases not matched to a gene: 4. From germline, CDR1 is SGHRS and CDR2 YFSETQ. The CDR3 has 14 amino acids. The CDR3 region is CASSLGGQAHGYTF. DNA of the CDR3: TGCGCCAGCAGCTTGGGGGGACAGGCCCATGGCTACACCTTC.

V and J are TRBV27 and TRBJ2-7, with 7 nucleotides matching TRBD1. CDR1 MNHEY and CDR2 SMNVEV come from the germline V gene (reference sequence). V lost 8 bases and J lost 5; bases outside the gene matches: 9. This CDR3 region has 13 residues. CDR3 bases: TGTGCCAGCGGGCGAGACAGGGTCCACGAGCAGTACTTC. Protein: CASGRDRVHEQYF.

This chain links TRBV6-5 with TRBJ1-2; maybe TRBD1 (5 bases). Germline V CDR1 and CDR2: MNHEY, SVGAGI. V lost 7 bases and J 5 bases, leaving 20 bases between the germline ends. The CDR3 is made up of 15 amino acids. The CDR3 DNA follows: TGTGCCAGCACCCCGACGCAGGGCCCCGCGTATGGCTACACCTTC. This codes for CASTPTQGPAYGYTF.

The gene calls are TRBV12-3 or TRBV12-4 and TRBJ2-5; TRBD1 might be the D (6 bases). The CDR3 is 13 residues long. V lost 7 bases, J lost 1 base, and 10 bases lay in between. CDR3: CASTRDTQETQYF. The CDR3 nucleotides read TGTGCCAGCACCAGGGACACCCAAGAGACCCAGTACTTC.

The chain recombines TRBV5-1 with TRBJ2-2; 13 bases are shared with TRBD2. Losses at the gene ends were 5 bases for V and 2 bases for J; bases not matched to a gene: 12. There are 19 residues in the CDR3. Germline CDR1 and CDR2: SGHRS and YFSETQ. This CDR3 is CASRAWGTSGAVNTGELFF. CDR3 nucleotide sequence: TGCGCCAGCAGGGCCTGGGGGACTAGCGGGGCCGTAAACACCGGGGAGCTGTTTTTT.

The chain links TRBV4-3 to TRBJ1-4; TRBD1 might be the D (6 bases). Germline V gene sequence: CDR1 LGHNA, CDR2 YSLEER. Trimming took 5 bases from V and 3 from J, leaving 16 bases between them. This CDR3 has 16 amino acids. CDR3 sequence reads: CASSVHPGASNEKLFF. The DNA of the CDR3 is TGCGCCAGCAGCGTTCATCCAGGGGCCTCTAATGAAAAACTGTTTTTT.

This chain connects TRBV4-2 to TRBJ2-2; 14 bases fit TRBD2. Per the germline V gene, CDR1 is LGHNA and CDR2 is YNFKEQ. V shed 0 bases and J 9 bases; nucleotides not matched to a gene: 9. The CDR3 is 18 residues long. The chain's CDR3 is CASSQDSRWTSGGRELFF. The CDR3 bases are TGTGCCAGCAGCCAAGACTCGAGGTGGACTAGCGGGGGGCGGGAGCTGTTTTTT.